Below, one T cell receptor beta chain is given with its context. The antigen is undetermined. This CDR3 region has 20 residues. Germline CDR1 and CDR2: MNHNS and SASEGT. V was shortened by 1 base and J by 0 bases, with 22 bases between the two germline ends. This specimen comes from a study of T cell repertoires in cytomegalovirus infection. Study overall: CMV epitopes in the study were HLA-C-restricted (recently identified) and HLA-B-restricted (well studied). Public TCR beta signatures were indicative of both CMV infection and a matching HLA type.

From the reads, TCRdb called clonotypes with MiXCR, one entry per CDR3 protein. Of roughly 990,000 distinct CDR3 sequences listed, around 30% are singletons. Study results and limitations: CMV-specific TCR beta clonotypes restricted by HLA-C were the ones dominating the ex vivo response. Summed frequency of public TCR beta families distinguished CMV carriers with the relevant HLA.

This receptor was identified in a human donor in good health (CMV status not recorded). Some clones in this sample may be carry-over from other donors' samples. V usage is TRBV6-1 and J usage is TRBJ2-1, with D uncertain. The starting material was cultured CD8+ T cells from PBMCs, obtained from culture after CMV antigen stimulation. The CDR3 region has the DNA TGTGCCAGCAGTGAAGGGCCCCTAGGACGGAACTTTCCCTCCTACAATGAGCAGTTCTTC. As protein: CASSEGPLGRNFPSYNEQFF.